Below are 8 T cell receptor beta chains sequenced from a single sample in a study of cytomegalovirus exposure and HLA in healthy donors. The PCR ran on 60 Vbeta and 13 Jbeta primers. The repertoire was sequenced with immunoSEQ multiplex PCR; TCRdb's copy has only in-frame clones and lacks some. The table lists around 220,000 clones, about 80% of them singletons. The sequenced sample was PBMCs. The receptors come from a man between 18 and 35 years old in good health and CMV-seronegative.

The V and J genes are TRBV7-3 and TRBJ1-1; maybe TRBD1 (5 bases). This CDR3 spans 13 amino acids. Per germline, CDR1 SGHTA and CDR2 FQGTGA. V was trimmed by 5 bases and J by 5 bases, leaving 12 bases between them. CDR3 in amino acids: CASSPQGATEAFF. In DNA, the CDR3 is TGTGCCAGCAGCCCCCAGGGTGCAACTGAAGCTTTCTTT.

The chain links TRBV9 to TRBJ1-5, with D possibly being TRBD1 (5 bases). The CDR3 extends over 15 amino acids. Trimming took off 0 bases at V and 3 bases at J, with 10 bases between the two ends. CDR1 is SGDLS, CDR2 YYNGEE, per germline. The CDR3 loop reads CASSVAGRANQPQHF. CDR3 nucleotide sequence: TGTGCCAGCAGCGTAGCGGGCAGGGCCAATCAGCCCCAGCATTTT.

This clone was seen only once. The chain has TRBV30 and TRBJ2-1; 14 positions agree with TRBD2. The CDR3 loop spans 17 amino acids. The ends lost 4 bases at V and 7 bases at J; junction bases unmatched: 12. Germline CDR1 is GTSNPN and CDR2 is SVGIG (reference sequence). CDR3 nucleotides: TGTGCCTGGAAAAAAGCGGGGACTAGCGGGGGAAGAAATGAGCAGTTCTTC. It specifies CAWKKAGTSGGRNEQFF.

The chain carries TRBV7-3 and TRBJ1-1; TRBD1 matches 9 bases. Germline loops: CDR1 SGHTA, CDR2 FQGTGA. The junction had 6 bases not matched to a gene; V was cut back by 5 bases and J by 5 bases. The length of the CDR3 is 14 residues. The CDR3, as DNA: TGTGCCAGCAGCCAGACAGGGGGAGAGACTGAAGCTTTCTTT. It codes for CASSQTGGETEAFF. Looking up the rest from reference TRBV7-3 and TRBJ1-1 gives the full variable domain: GAGVSQTPSNKVTEKGKYVELRCDPISGHTALYWYRQSLGQGPEFLIYFQGTGAADDSGLPNDRFFAVRPEGSVSTLKIQRTERGDSAVYLCASSQTGGETEAFFGQGTRLTVV.

The chain couples TRBV6-5 to TRBJ2-5; 7 bases map to TRBD2. CDR1 and CDR2 (germline): MNHEY, SVGAGI. V was clipped by 6 bases and J by 1 base; unmatched bases: 5. This CDR3 has 14 residues. The DNA for the CDR3 is TGTGCCAGCAGGCGGGGGATCATCCAAGAGACCCAGTACTTC. Its protein is CASRRGIIQETQYF.

The gene calls are TRBV9 and TRBJ2-1, with TRBD1 matching over 9 bases. The V gene's germline CDR1 is SGDLS and CDR2 YYNGEE. CDR3 length: 14 amino acids. The trim removed 4 bases at V and 5 bases at J, leaving 4 bases unmatched. The CDR3 spells CASSQGTGNNEQFF. DNA for the CDR3: TGTGCCAGCAGCCAAGGGACAGGGAACAATGAGCAGTTCTTC.

The rearrangement links TRBV21-1 to TRBJ1-2. TRBV21-1 is described as a pseudogene. This CDR3 has 15 amino acids. CDR3 in amino acids: CASSKAREDFYGYTF. The CDR3, as DNA: TGTGCCAGCAGCAAAGCGCGGGAGGATTTCTATGGCTACACCTTC.

This clone has just a few counts. The DNA of the CDR3 is TGTGCCAGTAAACAAATTGGACAGTCCCCTCGGCAGTTCTTC. Amino acid sequence: CASKQIGQSPRQFF. The rearrangement links TRBV19 to TRBJ2-1, with D possibly matching TRBD1 (6 bases). The CDR3 length is 14 residues. Germline lookup yields CDR1 LNHDA and CDR2 SQIVND (reference sequence). V lost 7 bases and J 12 bases, leaving 22 bases between the germline ends.